This TCR beta chain was observed in a study of T cell changes during pregnancy in multiple sclerosis. Generated by immunoSEQ multiplex PCR, the TCRdb table keeps only in-frame clones and is missing some. The table records some 55,000 clones, 75% to 95% of them present only once. Germline assignment: CDR1 MNHNS and CDR2 SASEGT. The CDR3 runs to 13 residues. V dropped 5 bases and J dropped 5 bases, with 12 bases sitting between them. Sample: peripheral blood, taken after pregnancy. This chain joins TRBV6-1 and TRBJ1-1; tentative D call: TRBD1 (5 bases). The clonotype comes from a female donor in good health, enrolled as a control in a pregnancy study. CDR3 residues: CASSPTGGTEAFF. For the CDR3, the DNA is TGTGCCAGCAGTCCTACGGGGGGTACTGAAGCTTTCTTT.